The entry below gives a single T cell receptor beta chain sequence along with its context. These data come from a study of blood T cell repertoires in COVID-19. The data were produced by immunoSEQ multiplex PCR, yet TCRdb's version contains in-frame clones alone and is incomplete. The sample includes about 160,000 clones, around 85% of them seen just once. Looked up from germline, CDR1 is MDHEN and CDR2 is SYDVKM. V lost 4 bases and J lost 5; bases outside the gene matches: 5. CDR3 length: 14 residues. This chain links TRBV28 with TRBJ2-5; 9 nucleotides agree with TRBD2. The TCR originated in a man in his fifties or sixties with active or convalescent COVID-19. The material sequenced was peripheral blood. The CDR3 is CASSSIAGVETQYF. The CDR3 region has the DNA TGTGCCAGCAGTTCCATAGCGGGAGTTGAGACCCAGTACTTC.